What follows are 7 T cell receptor beta chains derived from one specimen sequenced in a study of response to subunit inactivated influenza vaccine. TCRdb reprocessed the RT-PCR reads with MiXCR, giving one entry per CDR3 protein. In the table there are about 190,000 distinct CDR3 sequences, around 15% of which are singletons. Sequencing was performed on CD8+ T cells sorted from PBMCs, taken roughly 5 days after vaccination. The source of these receptors is a man aged 50-60 years who received an inactivated influenza vaccine.

This sequence joins TRBV9 and TRBJ2-1; D remains ambiguous. V dropped 3 bases and J dropped 7 bases, with 5 bases sitting between them. This CDR3 region has 11 residues. CDR1 and CDR2 (germline): SGDLS, YYNGEE. The CDR3 bases are TGTGCCAGCAGCGGGCAGAATGAGCAGTTCTTC. Protein sequence: CASSGQNEQFF.

CDR3 DNA sequence: TGTGCCAGCAGCTTTGGTTATGAGCAGTTCTTC. Its translation: CASSFGYEQFF. The genes are TRBV13 and TRBJ2-1; no clear D. Germline V gives CDR1 PRHDT, CDR2 FYEKMQ (reference sequence). The length of the CDR3 is 11 residues. Trimming took off 3 bases at V and 8 bases at J, with 5 bases between the two ends.

V usage is TRBV11-2 and J usage is TRBJ2-7, with 9 nucleotides matching TRBD2. Germline V gene lookup returns CDR1 SGHAT and CDR2 FQNNGV. The CDR3 length is 13 residues. V lost 1 base to trimming and J lost 6 bases; unmatched junction nucleotides: 1. CDR3 DNA: TGTGCCAGCAGCTTAGGCGGGGGGGCCGAGCAGTACTTC. It encodes CASSLGGGAEQYF.

This clonotype was seen a handful of times. The chain employs TRBV12-3 or TRBV12-4 and TRBJ1-3, with TRBD1 matching over 8 bases. J lost 4 bases, V lost 2 bases, and 4 bases had no gene match. The CDR3 spans 15 residues. Here the CDR3 DNA reads TGTGCCAGCAGTTTAAGGCAGGGGGCAGGAAACACCATATATTTT. Encoded protein: CASSLRQGAGNTIYF.

In this sample, this clonotype turned up a few times. The gene calls are TRBV6-1 and TRBJ2-1; 7 nucleotides align to TRBD2. Losses at the gene ends were 6 bases for V and 11 bases for J; bases not matched to a gene: 16. Germline V gene sequence: CDR1 MNHNS, CDR2 SASEGT. The CDR3 has 15 residues. CDR3: CASRPSPGGGYQQFF. For the CDR3, the DNA is TGTGCCAGCAGACCGAGCCCGGGAGGAGGATATCAGCAGTTCTTC.

The gene calls are TRBV3-1 and TRBJ2-3, with D perhaps matching TRBD2 (6 bases). The CDR3 is made up of 13 amino acids. CDR1 and CDR2 (germline): LGHDT, YNNKEL (reference sequence). Trimming removed 3 bases at V and 7 bases at J, with 11 bases between. As DNA, the CDR3 is TGTGCCAGCAGCCAGGCGGGGCCGTATACGCAGTATTTT. It yields the protein CASSQAGPYTQYF.

This clonotype came up many times. This chain connects TRBV12-3 or TRBV12-4 to TRBJ2-7; D remains ambiguous. The germline V and J ends were trimmed by 6 bases and 3 bases, with 9 bases remaining between them. The CDR3 spans 12 residues. CDR3 in DNA: TGTGCCAGCAGAAAACACAGCTACGAGCAGTACTTC. Residues: CASRKHSYEQYF.